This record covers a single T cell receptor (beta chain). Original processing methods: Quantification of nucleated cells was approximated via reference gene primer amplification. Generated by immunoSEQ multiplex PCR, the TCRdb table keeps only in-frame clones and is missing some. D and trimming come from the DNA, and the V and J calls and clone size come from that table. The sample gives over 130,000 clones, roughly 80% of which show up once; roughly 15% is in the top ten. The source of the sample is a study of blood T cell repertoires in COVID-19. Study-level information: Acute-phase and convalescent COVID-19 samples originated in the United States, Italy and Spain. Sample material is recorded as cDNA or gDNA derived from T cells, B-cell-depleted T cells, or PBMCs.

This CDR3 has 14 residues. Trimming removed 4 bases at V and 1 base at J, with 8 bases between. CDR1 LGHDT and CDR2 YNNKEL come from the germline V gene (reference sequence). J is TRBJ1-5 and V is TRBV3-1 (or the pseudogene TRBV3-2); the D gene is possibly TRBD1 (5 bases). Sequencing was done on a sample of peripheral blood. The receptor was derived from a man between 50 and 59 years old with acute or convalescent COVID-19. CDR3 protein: CASSLSGSNQPQHF. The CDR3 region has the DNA TGTGCCAGCAGCCTATCAGGGAGCAATCAGCCCCAGCATTTT.